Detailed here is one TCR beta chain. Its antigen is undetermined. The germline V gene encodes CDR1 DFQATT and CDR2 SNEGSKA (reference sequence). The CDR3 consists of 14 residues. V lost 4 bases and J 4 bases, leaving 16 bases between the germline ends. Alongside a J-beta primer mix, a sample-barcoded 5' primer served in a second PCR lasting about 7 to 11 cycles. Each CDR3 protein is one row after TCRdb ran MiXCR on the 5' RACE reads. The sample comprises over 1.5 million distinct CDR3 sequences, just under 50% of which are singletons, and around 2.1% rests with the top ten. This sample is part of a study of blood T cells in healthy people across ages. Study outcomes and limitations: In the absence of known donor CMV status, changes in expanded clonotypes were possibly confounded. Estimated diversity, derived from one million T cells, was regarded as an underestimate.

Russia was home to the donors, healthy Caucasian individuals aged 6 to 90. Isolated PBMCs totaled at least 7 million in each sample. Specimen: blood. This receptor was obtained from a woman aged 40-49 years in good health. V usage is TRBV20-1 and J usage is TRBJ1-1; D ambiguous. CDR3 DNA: TGCAGTGCTACCCGGGCGCGAGAGGGCACTGAAGCTTTCTTT. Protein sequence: CSATRAREGTEAFF.